The next 5 T cell receptor beta chains were all read from a single sample in a study of CD8+ T cells in alopecia areata. As the sequencing template, cDNA was produced by extracting RNA and reverse transcribing it. Assay used: immunoSEQ multiplex PCR; TCRdb lists only in-frame clones, some missing. Of some 99,000 clones in the sample, over 40% were seen once. What was sequenced was CD4+ T cells sorted from blood. All receptors come from a human donor with alopecia areata.

The chain links TRBV29-1 to TRBJ2-5, with 10 bases aligning to TRBD2. The V gene end was trimmed by 2 bases and the J gene end by 9 bases; junction bases not matched to a gene: 9. CDR1 and CDR2 (germline): SQVTM, ANQGSEA. The CDR3 covers 14 residues. The CDR3 loop reads CSVELAGAQGAQYF. The CDR3 nucleotides read TGCAGCGTTGAACTAGCGGGGGCCCAGGGAGCCCAGTACTTC.

This clone has a handful of counts. The CDR3 nucleotides read TGTGCCAGCTCACCTGACAATGGGCCCCTCCACTTT. This gives the protein CASSPDNGPLHF. The gene calls are TRBV18 and TRBJ1-6; D gene unclear. Germline values: CDR1 KGHSH, CDR2 LQKENI. There are 12 residues in the CDR3. Trimming removed 3 bases at V and 13 bases at J, with 10 bases between.

The chain joins TRBV4-2 to TRBJ1-2; no firm D call. The CDR3 covers 16 residues. Per germline, CDR1 LGHNA and CDR2 YNFKEQ. The V gene lost 1 base and the J gene lost 4 bases, with 16 bases spanning the gap. The CDR3: CASSQVKGSQAYGYTF. DNA for the CDR3: TGTGCCAGCAGCCAAGTTAAGGGTAGTCAGGCCTATGGCTACACCTTC.

The genes are TRBV7-3 and TRBJ1-3, with 7 bases matching TRBD1. CDR3 length equals 15 residues. The junction had 6 bases not matched to a gene; V was cut back by 2 bases and J by 5 bases. Per the germline V gene, CDR1 is SGHTA and CDR2 is FQGTGA. CDR3 nucleotide sequence: TGTGCCAGCAGCTTAGACGGGACAGCCCGAAACACCATATATTTT. Translated: CASSLDGTARNTIYF.

This clone was seen a handful of times. The chain is built from TRBV29-1 and TRBJ2-5; D is ambiguous. TRBJ2-7 explains the end of the DNA better; the J call may be wrong. In germline, CDR1 is SQVTM, CDR2 ANQGSEA. The CDR3 is made up of 10 amino acids. The CDR3 reads CSVSTYEQYF. CDR3 DNA: TGCAGCGTTTCGACCTACGAGCAGTACTTC.